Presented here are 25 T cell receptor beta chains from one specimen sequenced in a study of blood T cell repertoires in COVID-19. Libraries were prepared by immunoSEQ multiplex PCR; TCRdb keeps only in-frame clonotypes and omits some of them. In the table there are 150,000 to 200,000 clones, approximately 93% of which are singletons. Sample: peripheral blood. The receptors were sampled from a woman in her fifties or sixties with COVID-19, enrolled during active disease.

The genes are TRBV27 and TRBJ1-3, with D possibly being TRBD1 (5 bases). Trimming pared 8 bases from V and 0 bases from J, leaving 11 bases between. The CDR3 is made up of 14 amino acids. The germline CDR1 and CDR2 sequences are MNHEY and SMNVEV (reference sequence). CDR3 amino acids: CASQGLSSGNTIYF. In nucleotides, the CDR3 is TGTGCCAGCCAGGGCTTATCCTCTGGAAACACCATATATTTT.

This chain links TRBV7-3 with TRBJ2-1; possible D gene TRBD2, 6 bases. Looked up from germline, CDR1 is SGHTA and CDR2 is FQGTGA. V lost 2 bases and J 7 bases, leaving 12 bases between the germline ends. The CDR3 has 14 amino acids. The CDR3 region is CASSLYARGNEQFF. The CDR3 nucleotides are TGTGCCAGCAGCTTATACGCGCGGGGTAATGAGCAGTTCTTC.

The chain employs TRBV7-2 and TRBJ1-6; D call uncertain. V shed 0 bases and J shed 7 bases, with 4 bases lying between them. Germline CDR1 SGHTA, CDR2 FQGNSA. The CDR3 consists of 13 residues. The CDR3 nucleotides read TGTGCCAGCAGCTTAGCGTTAAATTCACCCCTCCACTTT. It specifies CASSLALNSPLHF. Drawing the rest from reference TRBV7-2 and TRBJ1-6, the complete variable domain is GAGVSQSPSNKVTEKGKDVELRCDPISGHTALYWYRQSLGQGLEFLIYFQGNSAPDKSGLPSDRFSAERTGGSVSTLTIQRTQQEDSAVYLCASSLALNSPLHFGNGTRLTVT.

CDR3 residues: CASSLQGGGEAFF. In DNA form, the CDR3 reads TGTGCCAGCAGCCTACAGGGGGGCGGGGAAGCTTTCTTT. The V call is TRBV3-1 (or the pseudogene TRBV3-2), the J call TRBJ1-1; 8 bases map to TRBD1. Unmatched junction bases numbered 6, after V lost 4 bases and J lost 8 bases. Germline V gives CDR1 LGHDT, CDR2 YNNKEL (reference sequence). There are 13 residues in the CDR3.

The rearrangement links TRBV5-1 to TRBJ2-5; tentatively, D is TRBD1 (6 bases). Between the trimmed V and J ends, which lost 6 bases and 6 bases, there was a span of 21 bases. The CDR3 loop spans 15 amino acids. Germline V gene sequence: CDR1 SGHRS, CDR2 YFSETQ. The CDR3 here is CASTTYLTGIKTQYF. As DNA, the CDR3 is TGCGCCAGCACCACGTACCTAACAGGGATCAAGACCCAGTACTTC.

The CDR3 loop is CASKLAGTGELFF. The CDR3 DNA sequence: TGTGCCAGCAAGCTTGCTGGCACCGGGGAGCTGTTTTTT. The chain joins TRBV6-1 to TRBJ2-2; D gene ambiguous. The CDR3 has 13 residues. Germline V gives CDR1 MNHNS, CDR2 SASEGT. The V end lost 7 bases, the J end lost 4 bases, and 10 bases lay between the germline ends.

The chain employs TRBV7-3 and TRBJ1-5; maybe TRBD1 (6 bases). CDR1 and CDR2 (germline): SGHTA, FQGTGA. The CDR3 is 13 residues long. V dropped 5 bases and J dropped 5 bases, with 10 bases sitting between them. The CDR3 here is CASSLYRDQPQHF. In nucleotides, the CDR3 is TGTGCCAGCAGCCTATACAGGGATCAGCCCCAGCATTTT.

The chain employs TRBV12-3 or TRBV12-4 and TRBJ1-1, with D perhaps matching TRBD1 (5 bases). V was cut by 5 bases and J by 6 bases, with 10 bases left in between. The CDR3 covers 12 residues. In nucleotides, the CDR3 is TGTGCCAGCAGTGAAGGGGCCCCTGAAGCTTTCTTT. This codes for CASSEGAPEAFF.

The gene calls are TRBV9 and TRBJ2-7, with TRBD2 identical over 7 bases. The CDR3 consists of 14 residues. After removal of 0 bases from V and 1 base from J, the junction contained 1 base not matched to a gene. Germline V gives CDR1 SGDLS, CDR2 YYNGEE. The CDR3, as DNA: TGTGCCAGCAGCGTAGGTAGCGGGTCCTACGAGCAGTACTTC. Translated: CASSVGSGSYEQYF.

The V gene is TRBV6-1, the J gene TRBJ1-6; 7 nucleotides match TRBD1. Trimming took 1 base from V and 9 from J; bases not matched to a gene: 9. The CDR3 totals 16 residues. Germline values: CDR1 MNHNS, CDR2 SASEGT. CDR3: CASSEGTGRVFSPLHF. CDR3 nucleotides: TGTGCCAGCAGTGAAGGGACAGGCAGGGTCTTTTCACCCCTCCACTTT.

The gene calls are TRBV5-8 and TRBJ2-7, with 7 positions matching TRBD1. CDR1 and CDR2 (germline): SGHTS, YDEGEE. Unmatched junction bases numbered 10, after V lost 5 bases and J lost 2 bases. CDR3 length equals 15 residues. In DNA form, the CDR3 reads TGTGCCAGCAGGGACAGGAGTACTAACCCCTACGAGCAGTACTTC. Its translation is CASRDRSTNPYEQYF.

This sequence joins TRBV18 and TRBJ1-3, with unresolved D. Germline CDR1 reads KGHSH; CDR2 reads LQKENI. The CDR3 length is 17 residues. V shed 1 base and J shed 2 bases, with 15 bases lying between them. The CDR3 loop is CASSPRTSQYAGNTIYF. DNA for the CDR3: TGTGCCAGCTCACCACGTACTAGTCAGTACGCTGGAAACACCATATATTTT.

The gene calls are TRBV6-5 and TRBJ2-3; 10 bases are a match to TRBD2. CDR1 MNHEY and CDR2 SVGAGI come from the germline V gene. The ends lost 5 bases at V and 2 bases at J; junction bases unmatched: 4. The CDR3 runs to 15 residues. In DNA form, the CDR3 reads TGTGCCAGCAGTAGGACTAGCGGAACCACAGATACGCAGTATTTT. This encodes CASSRTSGTTDTQYF.

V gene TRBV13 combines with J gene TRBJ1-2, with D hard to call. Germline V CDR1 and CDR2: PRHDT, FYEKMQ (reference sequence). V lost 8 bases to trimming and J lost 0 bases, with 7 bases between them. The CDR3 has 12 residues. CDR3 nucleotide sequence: TGTGCCAGCGCCTATTCTAACTATGGCTACACCTTC. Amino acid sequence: CASAYSNYGYTF.

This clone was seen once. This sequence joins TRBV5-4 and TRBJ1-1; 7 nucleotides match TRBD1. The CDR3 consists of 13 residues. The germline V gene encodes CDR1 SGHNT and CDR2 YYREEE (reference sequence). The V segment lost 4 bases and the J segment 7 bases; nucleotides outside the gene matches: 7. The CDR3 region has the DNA TGTGCCAGCAGCCGGACAGGATATTATGAAGCTTTCTTT. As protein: CASSRTGYYEAFF.

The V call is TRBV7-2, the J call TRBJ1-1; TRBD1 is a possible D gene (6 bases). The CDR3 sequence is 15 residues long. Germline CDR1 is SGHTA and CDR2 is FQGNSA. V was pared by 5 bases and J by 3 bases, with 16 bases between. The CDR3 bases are TGTGCCAGCAGCCCCCGCGGGGGGCAGGACACTGAAGCTTTCTTT. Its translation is CASSPRGGQDTEAFF.

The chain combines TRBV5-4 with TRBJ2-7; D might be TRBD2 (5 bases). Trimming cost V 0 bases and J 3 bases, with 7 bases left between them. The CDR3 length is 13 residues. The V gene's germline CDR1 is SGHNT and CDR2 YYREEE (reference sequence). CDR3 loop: CASSLGSVYEQYF. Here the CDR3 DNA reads TGTGCCAGCAGCTTGGGTAGCGTCTACGAGCAGTACTTC. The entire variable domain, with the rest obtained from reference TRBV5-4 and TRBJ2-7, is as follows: ETGVTQSPTHLIKTRGQQVTLRCSSQSGHNTVSWYQQALGQGPQFIFQYYREEENGRGNFPPRFSGLQFPNYSSELNVNALELDDSALYLCASSLGSVYEQYFGPGTRLTVT.

CDR3 DNA: TGTGCCAGCTCACCACCGGCAGACAGTCACACCATATATTTT. Translated, it gives CASSPPADSHTIYF. V usage is TRBV18 and J usage is TRBJ1-3, with D possibly TRBD1 on 5 matching bases. Germline loops: CDR1 KGHSH, CDR2 LQKENI. The CDR3 totals 14 residues. V was shortened by 0 bases and J by 8 bases, with 11 bases between the two germline ends.

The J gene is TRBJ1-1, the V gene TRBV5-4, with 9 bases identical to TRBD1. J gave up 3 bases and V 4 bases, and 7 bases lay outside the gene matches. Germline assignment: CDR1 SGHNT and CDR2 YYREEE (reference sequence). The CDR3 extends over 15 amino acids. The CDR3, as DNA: TGTGCCAGCAGCACTGGGACAGGGAGCGACACTGAAGCTTTCTTT. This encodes CASSTGTGSDTEAFF.

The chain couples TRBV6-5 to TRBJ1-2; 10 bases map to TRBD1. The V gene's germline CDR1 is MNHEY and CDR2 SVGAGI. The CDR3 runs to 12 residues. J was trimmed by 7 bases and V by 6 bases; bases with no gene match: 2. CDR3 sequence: CASSGQGVGYTF. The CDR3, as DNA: TGTGCCAGCAGCGGACAGGGGGTTGGCTACACCTTC.

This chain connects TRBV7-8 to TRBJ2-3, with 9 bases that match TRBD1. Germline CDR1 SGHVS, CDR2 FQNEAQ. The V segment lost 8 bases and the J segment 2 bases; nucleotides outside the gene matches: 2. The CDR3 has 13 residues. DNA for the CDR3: TGTGCCAGCTACAGGGGGCCCACAGATACGCAGTATTTT. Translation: CASYRGPTDTQYF.

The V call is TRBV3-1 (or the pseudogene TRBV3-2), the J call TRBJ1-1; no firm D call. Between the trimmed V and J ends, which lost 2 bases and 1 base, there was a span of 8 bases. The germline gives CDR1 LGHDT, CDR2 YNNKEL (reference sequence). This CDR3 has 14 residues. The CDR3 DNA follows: TGTGCCAGCAGCCAATTAAGCCCGAACACTGAAGCTTTCTTT. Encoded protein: CASSQLSPNTEAFF.

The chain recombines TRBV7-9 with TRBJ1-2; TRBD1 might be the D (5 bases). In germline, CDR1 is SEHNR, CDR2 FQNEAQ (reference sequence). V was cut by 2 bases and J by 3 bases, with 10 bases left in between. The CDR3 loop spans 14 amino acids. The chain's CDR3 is CASSLLIGDYGYTF. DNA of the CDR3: TGTGCCAGCAGCTTATTAATAGGGGACTATGGCTACACCTTC.

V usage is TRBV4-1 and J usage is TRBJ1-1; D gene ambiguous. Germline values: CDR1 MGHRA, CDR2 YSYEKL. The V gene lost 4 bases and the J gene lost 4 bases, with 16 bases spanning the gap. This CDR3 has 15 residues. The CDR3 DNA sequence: TGCGCCAGCAGCCTCCTTGGACTGGAGGGCACTGAAGCTTTCTTT. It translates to CASSLLGLEGTEAFF.

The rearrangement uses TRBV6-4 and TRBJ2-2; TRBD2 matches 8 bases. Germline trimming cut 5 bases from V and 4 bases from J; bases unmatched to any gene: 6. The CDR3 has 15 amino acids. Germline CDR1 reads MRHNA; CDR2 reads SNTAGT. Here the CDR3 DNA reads TGTGCCAGCAGTACCTCGGGGGGGAGCACCGGGGAGCTGTTTTTT. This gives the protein CASSTSGGSTGELFF.